Listed here is a single TCR beta chain. Sequenced by immunoSEQ multiplex PCR; TCRdb stores in-frame clones only, minus some. The sample lists over 100,000 clones; approximately 89% were seen once. The data stem from a study of blood T cell repertoires in COVID-19. This CDR3 is 16 amino acids long. Germline V gene sequence: CDR1 MNHEY, CDR2 SMNVEV (reference sequence). V shed 11 bases and J shed 4 bases, with 26 bases lying between them. The origin of this receptor is a middle-aged man with acute or convalescent COVID-19. The rearrangement uses TRBV27 and TRBJ1-2; a possible D gene is TRBD1 (5 bases). Sequences were obtained from peripheral blood. CDR3 protein: CALIYRLRLRLYGYTF. Here the CDR3 DNA reads TGTGCCCTGATCTACAGGCTAAGGTTGAGGCTCTATGGCTACACCTTC.